The 26 T cell receptor beta chains listed next were all sequenced from one sample in a study of OX40 agonist ivuxolimab in advanced cancers. Method: immunoSEQ multiplex PCR; TCRdb's copy keeps in-frame clones and lacks some. Counted here are about 62,000 clones, 84% occurring once; the ten biggest clones make up roughly 2.6%. The source was CD4+ or CD8+ T cells sorted from blood, collected in a trial of the OX40 agonist ivuxolimab. These receptors came from an adult with an advanced solid tumor such as melanoma, head and neck, liver or kidney cancer.

This clone was counted between two and nine times. The chain recombines TRBV5-4 with TRBJ1-1; D gene uncertain. CDR3 length: 14 amino acids. CDR1 SGHNT and CDR2 YYREEE come from the germline V gene (reference sequence). V shed 4 bases and J shed 4 bases, with 14 bases lying between them. The CDR3 spells CASSPDTVTTEAFF. DNA for the CDR3: TGTGCCAGCAGCCCGGATACAGTGACCACTGAAGCTTTCTTT.

The genes are TRBV27 and TRBJ2-2; D unresolved. Per the germline V gene, CDR1 is MNHEY and CDR2 is SMNVEV (reference sequence). This CDR3 is built from 12 residues. The V gene lost 8 bases and the J gene lost 2 bases, with 6 bases spanning the gap. CDR3 nucleotides: TGTGCCAGCGGTCGAAACACCGGGGAGCTGTTTTTT. This gives the protein CASGRNTGELFF.

The genes are TRBV5-6 and TRBJ1-3; no clear D gene. This CDR3 has 14 residues. V was trimmed by 3 bases and J by 0 bases, leaving 7 bases between them. Germline V gene sequence: CDR1 SGHDT, CDR2 YYEEEE. Here the CDR3 DNA reads TGTGCCAGCAGCTACGACTACTCTGGAAACACCATATATTTT. Translation gives CASSYDYSGNTIYF.

With regard to this clone: At one end, the junction sequence differs from germline, possibly due to a read error. The chain employs TRBV7-2 and TRBJ2-4, with a tentative D call TRBD1 (6 bases). This CDR3 is built from 15 residues. Germline V CDR1 and CDR2: SGHTA, FQGNSA. CDR3 nucleotides: TGTGCCAGCAGCCTAGCCCGGACAGTCAAAAACATTCAGTACTTC. Its translation is CASSLARTVKNIQYF.

CDR3 DNA sequence: TGCGCCAGCAGCCTCAGGGGGGCCTCCTACGAGCAGTACTTC. Protein product: CASSLRGASYEQYF. The V call is TRBV5-1, the J call TRBJ2-7; possible D gene TRBD1, 7 bases. Per the germline V gene, CDR1 is SGHRS and CDR2 is YFSETQ. CDR3 length: 14 amino acids. V dropped 4 bases and J dropped 0 bases, with 11 bases sitting between them.

The J gene is TRBJ2-7, the V gene TRBV5-1; D ambiguous. CDR1 is SGHRS and CDR2 is YFSETQ in the germline V gene. CDR3 length: 13 amino acids. The V end was cut by 2 bases, the J end by 1 base, with 7 bases between. CDR3 nucleotide sequence: TGCGCCAGCAGCTTCGCAGGTTCCTACGAGCAGTACTTC. Its protein product is CASSFAGSYEQYF.

This chain uses TRBV19 with TRBJ1-5, with D uncertain. The CDR3 spans 14 residues. Trimming cost V 2 bases and J 1 base, with 6 bases left between them. The V gene's germline CDR1 is LNHDA and CDR2 SQIVND (reference sequence). CDR3 in amino acids: CASSISRSNQPQHF. The CDR3 nucleotides read TGTGCCAGTAGTATAAGCCGAAGCAATCAGCCCCAGCATTTT.

The J gene is TRBJ1-1, the V gene TRBV19; TRBD1 agrees at 10 bases. This CDR3 contains 16 residues. Germline CDR1 reads LNHDA; CDR2 reads SQIVND (reference sequence). Losses at the gene ends were 5 bases for V and 4 bases for J; bases not matched to a gene: 10. CDR3 amino acids: CASSPRRDRGGTEAFF. CDR3 nucleotides: TGTGCCAGTAGTCCTCGAAGGGACAGGGGTGGCACTGAAGCTTTCTTT.

This clone was observed once. This chain joins TRBV9 and TRBJ2-3, with D perhaps assigned TRBD1 or TRBD2 (5 bases each). Germline V gene data show CDR1 as SGDLS and CDR2 as YYNGEE. CDR3 size: 16 residues. V dropped 0 bases and J dropped 0 bases, with 11 bases sitting between them. This CDR3 is CASSVDFEGSTDTQYF. CDR3 nucleotide sequence: TGTGCCAGCAGCGTAGATTTTGAGGGGAGCACAGATACGCAGTATTTT.

The J gene is TRBJ1-1, the V gene TRBV10-3; TRBD1 agrees at 11 bases. The junction had 2 bases not matched to a gene; V was cut back by 8 bases and J by 3 bases. The CDR3 loop spans 13 amino acids. The germline gives CDR1 ENHRY, CDR2 SYGVKD. The CDR3 bases are TGTGCCATCGGACAGGGGGCGGACACTGAAGCTTTCTTT. It translates to CAIGQGADTEAFF.

V gene TRBV6-1 combines with J gene TRBJ1-2; D might be TRBD1 (5 bases). The germline V and J ends were trimmed by 6 bases and 3 bases, with 20 bases remaining between them. Per the germline V gene, CDR1 is MNHNS and CDR2 is SASEGT. The CDR3 contains 16 residues. CDR3 sequence: CASRERGPGNYYGYTF. The CDR3 DNA follows: TGTGCCAGCAGGGAAAGGGGTCCGGGAAACTACTATGGCTACACCTTC.

The chain carries TRBV11-2 and TRBJ1-5, with D perhaps TRBD1 (6 bases). Germline assignment: CDR1 SGHAT and CDR2 FQNNGV. The CDR3 sequence is 15 residues long. The V and J ends lost 1 base and 5 bases respectively, with 12 bases between them. This CDR3 is CASSLGQARDQPQHF. As DNA, the CDR3 is TGTGCCAGCAGCTTAGGACAGGCGCGGGATCAGCCCCAGCATTTT.

This chain joins TRBV5-1 and TRBJ2-5; a possible D gene is TRBD1 (6 bases). The CDR3 is 15 residues long. The germline V and J ends were trimmed by 2 bases and 3 bases, with 14 bases remaining between them. Germline-derived CDR1 and CDR2 are SGHRS and YFSETQ. The DNA for the CDR3 is TGCGCCAGCAGCTTCCAGGACAGAAACAAAGAGACCCAGTACTTC. It translates to CASSFQDRNKETQYF.

This rearrangement joins TRBV7-8 to TRBJ2-5, with D perhaps TRBD2 (6 bases). Trimming left V 3 bases short and J 0 bases short, with 11 bases between. Germline V gene lookup returns CDR1 SGHVS and CDR2 FQNEAQ. The CDR3 extends over 15 amino acids. The chain's CDR3 is CASSFGRGYQETQYF. In nucleotides, the CDR3 is TGTGCCAGCAGCTTCGGGAGAGGGTACCAAGAGACCCAGTACTTC.

The chain combines TRBV5-1 with TRBJ2-7; no firm D call. The germline V and J ends were trimmed by 7 bases and 4 bases, with 15 bases remaining between them. The CDR3 totals 13 residues. Looked up from germline, CDR1 is SGHRS and CDR2 is YFSETQ. The DNA for the CDR3 is TGCGCCAGCTCCCTCGGGCTCGGGTACGAGCAGTACTTC. It encodes CASSLGLGYEQYF. The full variable domain, rest sourced from reference TRBV5-1 and TRBJ2-7, is KAGVTQTPRYLIKTRGQQVTLSCSPISGHRSVSWYQQTPGQGLQFLFEYFSETQRNKGNFPGRFSGRQFSNSRSEMNVSTLELGDSALYLCASSLGLGYEQYFGPGTRLTVT.

DNA of the CDR3: TGTGCCAGCAGTCACAGGTGGGGGCGTTATAGCAATCAGCCCCAGCATTTT. It encodes CASSHRWGRYSNQPQHF. The chain combines TRBV6-4 with TRBJ1-5; D is perhaps TRBD1 (6 bases). Germline loops: CDR1 MRHNA, CDR2 SNTAGT. CDR3 size: 17 residues. Trimming stripped 5 bases from V and 0 bases from J, with 17 bases between.

The CDR3 protein is CASGASTRGDTEAFF. The CDR3 DNA is TGTGCTAGTGGCGCCTCGACCAGGGGGGACACTGAAGCTTTCTTT. The chain has TRBV12-5 and TRBJ1-1; 7 nucleotides align to TRBD1. This CDR3 is built from 15 residues. V lost 6 bases, J lost 3 bases, and 10 bases stayed unmatched. Germline V gene lookup returns CDR1 LGHNT and CDR2 FRNRAP. The variable domain in full, with the rest retrieved from reference TRBV12-5 and TRBJ1-1, is DARVTQTPRHKVTEMGQEVTMRCQPILGHNTVFWYRQTMMQGLELLAYFRNRAPLDDSGMPKDRFSAEMPDATLATLKIQPSEPRDSAVYFCASGASTRGDTEAFFGQGTRLTVV.

CDR3 region: CASSKTGGGSYGYTF. CDR3 DNA: TGCGCCAGCAGCAAGACAGGGGGCGGAAGCTATGGCTACACCTTC. The rearrangement uses TRBV4-3 and TRBJ1-2; 10 bases fit TRBD1. V was clipped by 5 bases and J by 4 bases; unmatched bases: 7. The V gene's germline CDR1 is LGHNA and CDR2 YSLEER. The CDR3 has 15 amino acids.

This sequence joins TRBV7-2 and TRBJ2-5; unclear D gene. Germline V gene sequence: CDR1 SGHTA, CDR2 FQGNSA. The CDR3 loop spans 13 amino acids. The V end was cut by 1 base, the J end by 1 base, with 4 bases between. CDR3 residues: CASSLELQETQYF. The CDR3 coding sequence is TGTGCCAGCAGCTTAGAACTCCAAGAGACCCAGTACTTC. Variable domain in full (rest from reference TRBV7-2 and TRBJ2-5): GAGVSQSPSNKVTEKGKDVELRCDPISGHTALYWYRQSLGQGLEFLIYFQGNSAPDKSGLPSDRFSAERTGGSVSTLTIQRTQQEDSAVYLCASSLELQETQYFGPGTRLLVL.

The CDR3 region is CASSLWDSSYSMSYGYTF. The CDR3 DNA sequence: TGTGCCAGCAGTTTATGGGACAGCAGTTACAGTATGAGCTATGGCTACACCTTC. The chain employs TRBV25-1 and TRBJ1-2, with TRBD1 identical over 7 bases. V shed 5 bases and J 4 bases; nucleotides not matched to a gene: 19. Germline V gene sequence: CDR1 MGHDK, CDR2 SYGVNS. This CDR3 has 18 residues.

This CDR3 is CASSRLAGAGETQYF. In DNA, the CDR3 is TGTGCCAGCAGCCGGCTAGCGGGGGCGGGAGAGACCCAGTACTTC. V is TRBV7-3 and J is TRBJ2-5; 10 bases line up with TRBD2. The V gene's germline CDR1 is SGHTA and CDR2 FQGTGA. The junction had 7 bases not matched to a gene; V was cut back by 5 bases and J by 4 bases. CDR3 length: 15 amino acids.

This clone was seen just once. The rearrangement uses TRBV28 and TRBJ1-1; D is unresolved. Trimming took 6 bases from V and 0 from J, leaving 11 bases between them. Germline lookup yields CDR1 MDHEN and CDR2 SYDVKM. This CDR3 comprises 14 residues. CDR3 sequence reads: CASSFRALNTEAFF. The CDR3 region has the DNA TGTGCCAGCAGCTTCCGGGCCTTGAACACTGAAGCTTTCTTT.

As DNA, the CDR3 is TGTGCCAGCAGCCAAGTACCCATTCCCGAGCAGTACTTC. It yields the protein CASSQVPIPEQYF. V gene TRBV4-2 combines with J gene TRBJ2-7; D remains ambiguous. Trimming stripped 1 base from V and 6 bases from J, with 10 bases between. CDR1 is LGHNA and CDR2 is YNFKEQ in the germline V gene. CDR3 length: 13 residues.

V usage is TRBV4-3 and J usage is TRBJ2-5; D is possibly TRBD1 (6 bases). CDR3 length: 13 residues. Germline CDR1 is LGHNA and CDR2 is YSLEER. Trimming removed 2 bases at V and 7 bases at J, with 11 bases between. The DNA of the CDR3 is TGCGCCAGCAGCCAAACAGGGAGTGGGACCCAGTACTTC. It yields the protein CASSQTGSGTQYF.

The chain is built from TRBV7-2 and TRBJ1-2; the D gene is possibly TRBD1 (6 bases). From germline, CDR1 is SGHTA and CDR2 FQGNSA. The V gene lost 8 bases and the J gene lost 8 bases, with 12 bases spanning the gap. The CDR3 extends over 11 amino acids. This chain's CDR3 is CASLRGTGYTF. The CDR3 DNA sequence: TGTGCCAGCCTCAGGGGAACGGGCTACACCTTC. The whole variable domain, remainder taken from reference TRBV7-2 and TRBJ1-2, is GAGVSQSPSNKVTEKGKDVELRCDPISGHTALYWYRQSLGQGLEFLIYFQGNSAPDKSGLPSDRFSAERTGGSVSTLTIQRTQQEDSAVYLCASLRGTGYTFGSGTRLTVV.

This chain links TRBV14 with TRBJ2-5; D remains unclear. V gave up 5 bases and J gave up 5 bases, with 18 bases separating them. Looked up from germline, CDR1 is SGHDN and CDR2 is FVKESK. The CDR3 is 15 amino acids. Here the CDR3 DNA reads TGTGCCAGCAGCTCACTTATCCAGTCGGGCGAGACCCAGTACTTC. Translating gives CASSSLIQSGETQYF. Based on the CDR3 plus reference TRBV14 and TRBJ2-5, the full variable domain is EAGVTQFPSHSVIEKGQTVTLRCDPISGHDNLYWYRRVMGKEIKFLLHFVKESKQDESGMPNNRFLAERTGGTYSTLKVQPAELEDSGVYFCASSSLIQSGETQYFGPGTRLLVL.